These T cell receptor beta chains were read from a single sample in a study of beta chain features in type 1 diabetes. Sequencing was performed with immunoSEQ multiplex PCR; in TCRdb, only in-frame clones are kept and a portion is missing. The sample records 600,000 or so clones, 11% to 15% being singletons. The sample was naive CD4+ T cells from blood. The receptors were sampled from a man between 18 and 29 years old with type 1 diabetes. The CDR3 runs from the conserved cysteine through the conserved F or W. Fields, in order: clone size, D gene, V gene, J gene, CDR3 DNA, CDR3 protein. D genes are given only for firm matches. Expanded clones get a size class; other rows say once, few or many, or leave the size out.

clone_size: few; d_call: TRBD2; v_call: TRBV19; j_call: TRBJ2-1; cdr3_nt: TGTGCCAGTAGTCTCCCGGGACTAGGTCTTGGGAGGAGGAATGAGCAGTTCTTC; cdr3_aa: CASSLPGLGLGRRNEQFF
clone_size: -; d_call: TRBD1; v_call: TRBV5-1; j_call: TRBJ2-3; cdr3_nt: TGCGCCAGCAGCATCTTGGGACAGGGGCTGGGGGATACGCAGTATTTT; cdr3_aa: CASSILGQGLGDTQYF
clone_size: few; d_call: -; v_call: TRBV7-9; j_call: TRBJ1-1; cdr3_nt: TGTGCCAGCAGCTTTCGTCAGGAGTGGTATGGTGGCACTGAAGCTTTCTTT; cdr3_aa: CASSFRQEWYGGTEAFF
clone_size: few; d_call: TRBD1; v_call: TRBV7-9; j_call: TRBJ2-2; cdr3_nt: TGTGCCAGCAGCGAGATATCGACAGGGGCTTCCCCCGGGGAGCTGTTTTTT; cdr3_aa: CASSEISTGASPGELFF
clone_size: -; d_call: -; v_call: TRBV15; j_call: TRBJ1-2; cdr3_nt: TGTGCCACCAGCAGTCTGTTAGGACGGGGTAATGGCTACACCTTC; cdr3_aa: CATSSLLGRGNGYTF
clone_size: few; d_call: -; v_call: TRBV7-9; j_call: TRBJ2-1; cdr3_nt: TGTGCCAGCAGCCCGGGGGGCTCGGGCTACAATGAGCAGTTCTTC; cdr3_aa: CASSPGGSGYNEQFF
clone_size: -; d_call: TRBD1; v_call: TRBV7-2; j_call: TRBJ2-5; cdr3_nt: TGTGCCAGCAGCTTAGCTTGGACAGGGGGCCAAGAGACCCAGTACTTC; cdr3_aa: CASSLAWTGGQETQYF
clone_size: few; d_call: TRBD1; v_call: TRBV30; j_call: TRBJ1-5; cdr3_nt: TGTGCCTGGAGTGTACGCAAGGGGACAGAGCATTTT; cdr3_aa: CAWSVRKGTEHF
clone_size: -; d_call: -; v_call: TRBV10-3; j_call: TRBJ2-2; cdr3_nt: TGTGCCATCACCCTAGCGAACACCGGGGAGCTGTTTTTT; cdr3_aa: CAITLANTGELFF
clone_size: few; d_call: -; v_call: TRBV4-1; j_call: TRBJ1-2; cdr3_nt: TGCGCCAGCAGCCCCATTGGAATGTATGGCTACACCTTC; cdr3_aa: CASSPIGMYGYTF
clone_size: -; d_call: -; v_call: TRBV15; j_call: TRBJ2-2; cdr3_nt: TGTGCCACCAGCAGAGATTTGGTTAACACCGGGGAGCTGTTTTTT; cdr3_aa: CATSRDLVNTGELFF
clone_size: -; d_call: TRBD2; v_call: TRBV7-2; j_call: TRBJ2-3; cdr3_nt: TGTGCCAGCGGCCTAGCGGGAGGGCTCACAGATACGCAGTATTTT; cdr3_aa: CASGLAGGLTDTQYF
clone_size: -; d_call: TRBD1; v_call: TRBV30; j_call: TRBJ2-7; cdr3_nt: TGTGCCTGGAGTACAGGGGTAGAACCCTACGAGCAGTACTTC; cdr3_aa: CAWSTGVEPYEQYF
clone_size: -; d_call: -; v_call: TRBV9; j_call: TRBJ1-2; cdr3_nt: TGTGCCAGCAGCGTAAATTTTAGATCATCCTATGGCTACACCTTC; cdr3_aa: CASSVNFRSSYGYTF
clone_size: -; d_call: TRBD2; v_call: TRBV7-2; j_call: TRBJ2-3; cdr3_nt: TGTGCCAGCAGCCCCCTCGGAGCGGGAGGCGATGATACGCAGTATTTT; cdr3_aa: CASSPLGAGGDDTQYF
clone_size: few; d_call: -; v_call: TRBV21-1; j_call: TRBJ2-7; cdr3_nt: TGTGCCCAGAAGGGCTACGAGCAGTACTTC; cdr3_aa: CAQKGYEQYF
clone_size: -; d_call: -; v_call: TRBV5-4; j_call: TRBJ2-7; cdr3_nt: TGTGCCAGCAGCTTAGGTGGGACCTCGTTTCCCGAGCAGTACTTC; cdr3_aa: CASSLGGTSFPEQYF
clone_size: few; d_call: -; v_call: TRBV4-3; j_call: TRBJ2-1; cdr3_nt: TGCGCCAGCAGCCAACACGAGGGGAGGAATGAGCAGTTCTTC; cdr3_aa: CASSQHEGRNEQFF
clone_size: few; d_call: -; v_call: TRBV10-3; j_call: TRBJ2-1; cdr3_nt: TGTGCCATCAGTGGACAAGGCCCGAGCTCCTACAATGAGCAGTTCTTC; cdr3_aa: CAISGQGPSSYNEQFF
clone_size: -; d_call: -; v_call: TRBV19; j_call: TRBJ2-2; cdr3_nt: TGTGCCAGTAGTCCCGGCCTCAACTCGAACACCGGGGAGCTGTTTTTT; cdr3_aa: CASSPGLNSNTGELFF
clone_size: few; d_call: TRBD1; v_call: TRBV30; j_call: TRBJ1-5; cdr3_nt: TGTGCCTGGAGTCGACAGGGAAATCAGCCCCAGCATTTT; cdr3_aa: CAWSRQGNQPQHF
clone_size: -; d_call: -; v_call: TRBV7-2; j_call: TRBJ1-5; cdr3_nt: TGTGCCAGCAGCTTAGTAGGACAGCCCCAGCATTTT; cdr3_aa: CASSLVGQPQHF
clone_size: few; d_call: -; v_call: TRBV9; j_call: TRBJ2-1; cdr3_nt: TGTGCCAGCAGCACGAGGAGGGAGGAGCCGTATGAGCAGTTCTTC; cdr3_aa: CASSTRREEPYEQFF
clone_size: few; d_call: TRBD1; v_call: TRBV7-3; j_call: TRBJ2-2; cdr3_nt: TGTGCCAGCAGCCCCAGGACAGGGGCCGGGGAGCTGTTTTTT; cdr3_aa: CASSPRTGAGELFF
clone_size: -; d_call: -; v_call: TRBV30; j_call: TRBJ2-5; cdr3_nt: TGTGCCTGGCGGGACTACCAAGAGACCCAGTACTTC; cdr3_aa: CAWRDYQETQYF
clone_size: -; d_call: TRBD1; v_call: TRBV7-9; j_call: TRBJ2-2; cdr3_nt: TGTGCCAGCAGCCACCAACGACAGGGACCCACCGGGGAGCTGTTTTTT; cdr3_aa: CASSHQRQGPTGELFF
clone_size: -; d_call: -; v_call: TRBV2; j_call: TRBJ2-5; cdr3_nt: TGTGCCAGCAAGTCCCCAGGATGGTACCAAGAGACCCAGTACTTC; cdr3_aa: CASKSPGWYQETQYF
clone_size: few; d_call: TRBD2; v_call: TRBV30; j_call: TRBJ2-5; cdr3_nt: TGTGCCTGTCAGGCGGGGGGGTGGCAAGAGACCCAGTACTTC; cdr3_aa: CACQAGGWQETQYF
clone_size: few; d_call: -; v_call: TRBV25-1; j_call: TRBJ2-5; cdr3_nt: TGTGCCAGTCGAAGGGGGGGCCCGTACCAAGAGACCCAGTACTTC; cdr3_aa: CASRRGGPYQETQYF
clone_size: few; d_call: -; v_call: TRBV7-9; j_call: TRBJ1-5; cdr3_nt: TGTGCCAGCAGCCCGCCAGGGTCGATCAATCAGCCCCAGCATTTT; cdr3_aa: CASSPPGSINQPQHF
clone_size: -; d_call: -; v_call: TRBV7-9; j_call: TRBJ1-1; cdr3_nt: TGTGCCAGCAGCTACAGGAGAAACACTGAAGCTTTCTTT; cdr3_aa: CASSYRRNTEAFF